This passage covers 20 T cell receptor beta chains from one sample sequenced in a study of patients and donors after allogeneic stem cell transplantation. TCRdb processed the RT-PCR reads anew with MiXCR; each CDR3 protein has one entry. The sample shows 800,000 to 1,000,000 distinct CDR3 sequences, roughly 17% of them seen only once. The sequenced sample consisted of blood, either unsorted or a sorted T cell fraction (not recorded which). All receptors derive from a human donor who was either an allogeneic HSCT recipient or a stem cell or donor lymphocyte infusion donor (not recorded which). It is not recorded whose cells these are; they may come from a transplant donor.

In this sample, this clonotype turned up a few times. V usage is TRBV7-9 and J usage is TRBJ1-1; 9 nucleotides agree with TRBD1. Germline V gene data show CDR1 as SEHNR and CDR2 as FQNEAQ (reference sequence). After removal of 1 base from V and 12 bases from J, the junction contained 9 bases not matched to a gene. This CDR3 contains 14 residues. The CDR3 spells CASSLGTGQGMSFF. As DNA, the CDR3 is TGTGCCAGCAGCTTAGGAACGGGACAGGGTATGTCTTTCTTT.

The chain carries TRBV4-1 and TRBJ1-1; tentative D call: TRBD1 (6 bases). With 3 bases removed from V and 6 bases from J, the gap between germline ends came to 14 bases. CDR3 length: 14 amino acids. Germline values: CDR1 MGHRA, CDR2 YSYEKL. In DNA, the CDR3 is TGCGCCAGCAGCCAGCTACAGGGTTGGGCTGAAGCTTTCTTT. Translation: CASSQLQGWAEAFF.

Turning to this clonotype: One end of the junction is discordant with germline, which a read error may explain. The chain employs TRBV5-1 and TRBJ1-1; D gene uncertain. The CDR3 consists of 13 residues. The germline V gene encodes CDR1 SGHRS and CDR2 YFSETQ. The CDR3 DNA reads as TGCGCCAGCAGCTTGGGGGGAAACACTGAAGCTTTATTT. Translating it yields CASSLGGNTEALF.

The sample holds many counts of this clonotype. The rearrangement uses TRBV6-1 and TRBJ1-5, with no clear D. V gave up 1 base and J gave up 7 bases, with 2 bases separating them. Germline V CDR1 and CDR2: MNHNS, SASEGT. This CDR3 is 11 amino acids long. CDR3 bases: TGTGCCAGCAGTGAAGAACAGCCCCAGCATTTT. Amino acid sequence: CASSEEQPQHF.

This clonotype came up a few times. The chain uses TRBV7-8 and TRBJ2-7; 10 bases map to TRBD2. The CDR3 covers 15 residues. J gave up 3 bases and V 0 bases, and 2 bases lay outside the gene matches. Per the germline V gene, CDR1 is SGHVS and CDR2 is FQNEAQ. CDR3 region: CASSLAGLAIYEQYF. CDR3 in DNA: TGTGCCAGCAGCTTAGCGGGACTAGCGATCTACGAGCAGTACTTC.

The chain joins TRBV15 to TRBJ2-1; D perhaps matches TRBD1 (5 bases). Trimming removed 1 base at V and 10 bases at J, with 14 bases between. The CDR3 runs to 14 residues. Germline lookup yields CDR1 LNHNV and CDR2 YYDKDF (reference sequence). The CDR3 protein is CATSRGLDSVEQFF. The CDR3 coding sequence is TGTGCCACCAGCAGAGGTTTAGACAGCGTAGAGCAGTTCTTC.

V is TRBV9 and J is TRBJ2-7; D ambiguous. V was pared by 2 bases and J by 4 bases, with 16 bases between. The length of the CDR3 is 15 residues. CDR1 and CDR2 (germline): SGDLS, YYNGEE. The chain's CDR3 is CASSVAAVPPYEQYF. For the CDR3, the DNA is TGTGCCAGCAGCGTCGCAGCTGTACCCCCTTACGAGCAGTACTTC.

This rearrangement joins TRBV4-1 to TRBJ2-2; D gene ambiguous. Germline V gene data show CDR1 as MGHRA and CDR2 as YSYEKL. The CDR3 runs to 13 residues. V lost 3 bases, J lost 3 bases, and 5 bases lay in between. The CDR3 bases are TGCGCCAGCAGCCATGGATACACCGGGGAGCTGTTTTTT. It translates to CASSHGYTGELFF.

This chain uses TRBV6-2 or TRBV6-3 with TRBJ2-1, with TRBD2 matching 10 bases. The junction had 5 bases not matched to a gene; V was cut back by 0 bases and J by 0 bases. The CDR3 sequence is 18 residues long. Germline V gene sequence: CDR1 MNHEY, CDR2 SVGEGT. This CDR3 reads CASSYSLAGESSYNEQFF. For the CDR3, the DNA is TGTGCCAGCAGTTACTCCCTAGCGGGGGAGAGCTCCTACAATGAGCAGTTCTTC.

This chain joins TRBV3-1 and TRBJ2-7; weak D call: TRBD1 (5 bases). The CDR3 totals 17 residues. Per the germline V gene, CDR1 is LGHDT and CDR2 is YNNKEL (reference sequence). Trimming pared 0 bases from V and 0 bases from J, leaving 15 bases between. The DNA for the CDR3 is TGTGCCAGCAGCCAAGATCCCAGGGCGTTAGCCTCCTACGAGCAGTACTTC. Its protein is CASSQDPRALASYEQYF.

This sequence joins TRBV15 and TRBJ2-7; the D gene is possibly TRBD1 (6 bases). The CDR3 length is 20 residues. Germline-derived CDR1 and CDR2 are LNHNV and YYDKDF (reference sequence). V was shortened by 0 bases and J by 4 bases, with 28 bases between the two germline ends. The CDR3 here is CATSRDKFPGTKGPLYEQYF. CDR3 sequence (DNA): TGTGCCACCAGCAGAGATAAGTTTCCGGGGACAAAAGGGCCACTATACGAGCAGTACTTC.

This clonotype was found a few times. V is TRBV4-1 and J is TRBJ2-3, with 11 bases matching TRBD1. The CDR3 is 17 amino acids. The germline gives CDR1 MGHRA, CDR2 YSYEKL. V gave up 3 bases and J gave up 0 bases; unmatched junction bases: 5. The CDR3 region is CASSQIGTGGSTDTQYF. CDR3 bases: TGCGCCAGCAGCCAGATCGGGACAGGGGGTAGCACAGATACGCAGTATTTT.

This clonotype occurred many times. The chain is built from TRBV3-1 and TRBJ1-2; D is undetermined. Germline-derived CDR1 and CDR2 are LGHDT and YNNKEL (reference sequence). The CDR3 loop spans 13 amino acids. V lost 4 bases, J lost 4 bases, and 10 bases lay in between. CDR3 amino acids: CASSPRTAYGYTF. The CDR3 DNA reads as TGTGCCAGCAGCCCCCGGACGGCCTATGGCTACACCTTC.

This clonotype was observed a handful of times. The genes are TRBV21-1 and TRBJ1-2; the table's D call, TRBD1, has no DNA check behind it. TRBV21-1 is tagged as a pseudogene. CDR3 length equals 10 residues. The CDR3 here is CASRPGGYTF. In DNA, the CDR3 is TGTGCCAGCAGGCCCGGCGGCTACACCTTC.

The rearrangement uses TRBV29-1 and TRBJ2-2; D may correspond to TRBD1 or TRBD2 (5 bases each). Trimming took off 7 bases at V and 7 bases at J, with 13 bases between the two ends. Germline CDR1 is SQVTM and CDR2 is ANQGSEA. The CDR3 is 12 residues long. The CDR3 loop reads CSARDGNGELFF. The CDR3 DNA follows: TGCAGCGCCCGGGACGGAAACGGGGAGCTGTTTTTT.

This clonotype has a handful of counts. The rearrangement links TRBV27 to TRBJ2-5; 9 positions match TRBD1. The V and J ends lost 5 bases and 6 bases, in that order; junction bases with no gene match: 4. The CDR3 is made up of 13 amino acids. From germline, CDR1 is MNHEY and CDR2 SMNVEV (reference sequence). The CDR3 reads CASSPGTGKTQYF. For the CDR3, the DNA is TGTGCCAGCAGTCCCGGGACAGGGAAGACCCAGTACTTC.

There are a few counts of this clonotype. This chain links TRBV5-1 with TRBJ2-1; 12 positions match TRBD2. CDR3 length: 19 residues. With V trimmed by 1 base and J by 6 bases, 14 bases remained unmatched. CDR1 is SGHRS, CDR2 YFSETQ, per germline. DNA for the CDR3: TGCGCCAGCAGCTTGAGGGCTAGCGGGAGGGCCGAACGGGGCAATGAGCAGTTCTTC. It yields the protein CASSLRASGRAERGNEQFF.

This clonotype came up a few times. The J gene is TRBJ1-2, the V gene TRBV7-2; D remains unclear. Germline CDR1 is SGHTA and CDR2 is FQGNSA. CDR3 length: 13 amino acids. V lost 5 bases to trimming and J lost 6 bases, with 13 bases between them. The CDR3 protein is CASSKRPADGYTF. For the CDR3, the DNA is TGTGCCAGCAGCAAACGACCGGCGGATGGCTACACCTTC.

Ten or more counts support this clonotype. The V and J genes are TRBV25-1 and TRBJ2-7, with unresolved D. The CDR3 has 12 residues. V was clipped by 5 bases and J by 5 bases, with 10 bases between them. Germline assignment: CDR1 MGHDK and CDR2 SYGVNS. CDR3 bases: TGTGCCAGCAGTATAGGTCCCGACGAGCAGTACTTC. This encodes CASSIGPDEQYF.

This clonotype was counted only a few times. One end of the junction does not line up with germline, which may come from a read error. The chain has TRBV7-7 and TRBJ2-5, with 7 positions matching TRBD1. This CDR3 region has 16 residues. The germline V gene has CDR1 SSHAT and CDR2 FNYEAQ (reference sequence). The CDR3 here is CASSSTTTTGAETQYF. Written as DNA, the CDR3 is TGTGCTAGCAGCTCCACTACGACCACAGGGGCAGAGACCCAGTACTTC.